A selection of T cell receptor beta chains follows, all from one sample in a study of blood T cell repertoires in COVID-19. Assay: immunoSEQ multiplex PCR; the TCRdb copy retains only in-frame clones and omits some. Among about 100,000 clones listed, almost 90% were seen once. Sequenced input: peripheral blood. These receptors all come from a human donor in a cohort sampled during active COVID-19. Both conserved end residues are part of each CDR3. Fields, in order: clone size, J gene, V gene, D gene, CDR3 DNA, CDR3 protein. A D gene is named only where the DNA matches it firmly. The size field is filled for only some rows; it gives once, few, many or a size class.

NA,TRBJ2-1,TRBV7-6,TRBD2,TGTGCCAGCAGCTTAAATAGCGGGATAGATGATGAGCAGTTCTTC,CASSLNSGIDDEQFF
NA,TRBJ2-5,TRBV7-8,NA,TGTGCCAGCAGCTACTCAGGCGCCGTGGAGACCCAGTACTTC,CASSYSGAVETQYF
NA,TRBJ1-4,TRBV15,NA,TGTGCCACCAGCAGGTCGGGGGGGGTAACTAATGAAAAACTGTTTTTT,CATSRSGGVTNEKLFF
NA,TRBJ2-7,TRBV19,TRBD2,TGTGCCAGTACCACTAGCGGGAGCTCCTACGAGCAGTACTTC,CASTTSGSSYEQYF
NA,TRBJ2-3,TRBV2,NA,TGTGCCAGCAGTGAGGGCAGGGCCGCGGATACGCAGTATTTT,CASSEGRAADTQYF
NA,TRBJ2-3,TRBV6-4,NA,TGTGCCAGCGGGGAAAGCGGGTCCGGCACAGATACGCAGTATTTT,CASGESGSGTDTQYF
NA,TRBJ1-3,TRBV6-5,TRBD1,TGTGCCAGCAGCCCGGACAGGGGAGCCCATGCCATATATTTT,CASSPDRGAHAIYF
NA,TRBJ1-2,TRBV18,TRBD1,TGTGCCAGCTCACCTACTGGACAGGGAGGCTATGGCTACACCTTC,CASSPTGQGGYGYTF
NA,TRBJ1-1,TRBV19,NA,TGTGCCAGTAGTCCCCGTGAGGGGGGGGCTGAAGCTTTCTTT,CASSPREGGAEAFF
NA,TRBJ2-5,TRBV7-2,NA,TGTGCCAGCAGACCTCTCGGCCAAGAGACCCAGTACTTC,CASRPLGQETQYF
NA,TRBJ2-3,TRBV7-3,TRBD2,TGTGCCAGCAGCTTACTAGCGGGAGTAGGTGATACGCAGTATTTT,CASSLLAGVGDTQYF
NA,TRBJ2-1,TRBV7-8,NA,TGTGCCAGCAGCTTAGTCCGGGACAATGAGCAGTTCTTC,CASSLVRDNEQFF
NA,TRBJ2-7,TRBV30,TRBD1,TGTGCCTGGAGTGCTGGACAGGGGGACCACGAGCAGTACTTC,CAWSAGQGDHEQYF
NA,TRBJ2-5,TRBV7-9,NA,TGTGCCAGCAGCTTAGGGGGGACAAGCCAAGCAGAGACCCAGTACTTC,CASSLGGTSQAETQYF
NA,TRBJ1-1,TRBV5-6,NA,TGTGCCAGCAGTCGACAGGCCCCTGAAGCTTTCTTT,CASSRQAPEAFF
NA,TRBJ2-1,TRBV2,TRBD2,TGTGCCAGCAGTGCACTAGCGGGAGTTCTCGATGAGCAGTTCTTC,CASSALAGVLDEQFF
NA,TRBJ2-5,TRBV5-4,TRBD2,TGTGCCAGCAATAAACGGGGGACTAGCGCGAACCCGGAGACCCAGTACTTC,CASNKRGTSANPETQYF
NA,TRBJ1-5,TRBV5-1,NA,TGCGCCAGCAGCATACAGGGCGGTCAGCCCCAGCATTTT,CASSIQGGQPQHF
NA,TRBJ1-2,TRBV27,NA,TGTGCCAGCAGTTTAAACAGGAGATATGGCTACACCTTC,CASSLNRRYGYTF
once,TRBJ2-7,TRBV24-1,TRBD1,TGTGCCACCAGTGAAGGGGGCTCCCCGAGGGAATACGAGCAGTACTTC,CATSEGGSPREYEQYF
NA,TRBJ1-3,TRBV18,TRBD1,TGTGCCAGCTCATCCCCTGGGACAGGGGGAAACACCATATATTTT,CASSSPGTGGNTIYF
NA,TRBJ2-2,TRBV11-2,TRBD1,TGTGCCAGCAGCCTCGGGACAGGGGTGCCCACCGGGGAGCTGTTTTTT,CASSLGTGVPTGELFF
NA,TRBJ2-3,TRBV4-2,TRBD2,TGTGCCAGCAGCCAAGATTTGGAGGGAGGGCCTCGGGATACGCAGTATTTT,CASSQDLEGGPRDTQYF
NA,TRBJ2-5,TRBV7-9,TRBD2,TGTGCCAGCAGCCAAACTAGCGGGAGAGGTGAGACCCAGTACTTC,CASSQTSGRGETQYF
NA,TRBJ1-5,TRBV7-8,NA,TGTGCCAGCAGCTTAATGCTGCAGAGCAATCAGCCCCAGCATTTT,CASSLMLQSNQPQHF
NA,TRBJ2-5,TRBV28,NA,TGTGCCAGCAGTTTAATTACCCCGGAGGGGGAGACCCAGTACTTC,CASSLITPEGETQYF
NA,TRBJ2-7,TRBV2,TRBD1,TGTGCCAGCAGTATACAGGGGGCCTACGAGCAGTACTTC,CASSIQGAYEQYF
NA,TRBJ2-1,TRBV7-8,TRBD2,TGTGCCAGCAGCTTAGTGGGGGGAGGACTAGTTTTGAATGAGCAGTTCTTC,CASSLVGGGLVLNEQFF
NA,TRBJ2-1,TRBV15,TRBD1,TGTGCCACCAGCGTGACAGGGACCTACAATGAGCAGTTCTTC,CATSVTGTYNEQFF
NA,TRBJ2-3,TRBV2,NA,TGTGCCAGCAGTGATCATAGGCTCGACATGTCAGATACGCAGTATTTT,CASSDHRLDMSDTQYF
NA,TRBJ2-2,TRBV7-3,TRBD2,TGTGCCAGCAGCGTAGGGACTAGCGGTTTAGGGGAGCTGTTTTTT,CASSVGTSGLGELFF
NA,TRBJ2-3,TRBV6-6,NA,TGTGCCAGCAGCCAACAGATCTCTCCAGATACGCAGTATTTT,CASSQQISPDTQYF
NA,TRBJ2-1,TRBV6-2/TRBV6-3,TRBD2,TGTGCCAGCAGCCTCGCCTGGGGAGGGGAGCAGTTCTTC,CASSLAWGGEQFF
NA,TRBJ2-3,TRBV6-6,TRBD1,TGTGCCAGCACCCTTCAGGGGGCAGATACGCAGTATTTT,CASTLQGADTQYF
once,TRBJ1-2,TRBV11-2,NA,TGTGCCAGCAGCTTAGCCCGGGGGAAAATAGCTAACTATGGCTACACCTTC,CASSLARGKIANYGYTF
NA,TRBJ1-1,TRBV7-2,NA,TGTGCCAGCCAGCCACCGAGACTCACTAACACTGAAGCTTTCTTT,CASQPPRLTNTEAFF
NA,TRBJ2-3,TRBV5-4,NA,TGTGCCAGCAGCTTGGCGGGGGTACACACAGATACGCAGTATTTT,CASSLAGVHTDTQYF
NA,TRBJ2-1,TRBV7-2,NA,TGTGCCAGCAGCTTCAAAGGGGGTGAGCAGTTCTTC,CASSFKGGEQFF
NA,TRBJ1-2,TRBV19,TRBD1,TGTGCCAGCCACGGACAGGGGAGCGGCTACACCTTC,CASHGQGSGYTF